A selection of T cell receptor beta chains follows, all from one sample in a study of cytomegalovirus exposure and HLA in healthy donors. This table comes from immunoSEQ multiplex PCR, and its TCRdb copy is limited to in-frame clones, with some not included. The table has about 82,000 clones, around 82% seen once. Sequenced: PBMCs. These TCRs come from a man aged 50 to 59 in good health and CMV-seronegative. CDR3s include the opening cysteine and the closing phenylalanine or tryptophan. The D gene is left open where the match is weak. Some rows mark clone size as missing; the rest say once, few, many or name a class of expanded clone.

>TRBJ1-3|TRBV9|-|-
TGTGCCAGCAGCCCCCCCGCGGGGTTCGGTGGAAACACCATATATTTT
CASSPPAGFGGNTIYF
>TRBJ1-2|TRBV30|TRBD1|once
TGTGCCTGGAGGGGACAGAGCTATGGCTACACCTTC
CAWRGQSYGYTF
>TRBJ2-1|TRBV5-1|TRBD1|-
TGCGCCAGCAGCTCTCAAGCTTGGACAGGCAACAATGAGCAGTTCTTC
CASSSQAWTGNNEQFF
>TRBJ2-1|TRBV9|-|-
TGTGCCAGCAGCGTCGACATCCTCAATGAGCAGTTCTTC
CASSVDILNEQFF
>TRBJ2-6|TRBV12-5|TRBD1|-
TGTGCTAGTGGTACCGGACAGGGGTTATCTGGGGCCAACGTCCTGACTTTC
CASGTGQGLSGANVLTF
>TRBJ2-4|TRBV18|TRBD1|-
TGTGCCAGCTCACGTAGCACCGGGACAGGGGCCGAAGGAGCCAAAAACATTCAGTACTTC
CASSRSTGTGAEGAKNIQYF
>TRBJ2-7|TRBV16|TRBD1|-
TGTGCCAGCAGTTCGGTCGGGACAGGGAAGCCCGAGCAGTACTTC
CASSSVGTGKPEQYF
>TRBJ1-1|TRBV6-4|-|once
TGTGCCAGCAAGATGACACTCAACACTGAAGCTTTCTTT
CASKMTLNTEAFF
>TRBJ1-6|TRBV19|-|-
TGTGCCAGTAGCCAGACTCCTTATAATTCACCCCTCCACTTT
CASSQTPYNSPLHF
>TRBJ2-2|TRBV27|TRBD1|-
TGTGCCAGCCGGCTGTCCGGGACAGGGGCCACCGGGGAGCTGTTTTTT
CASRLSGTGATGELFF
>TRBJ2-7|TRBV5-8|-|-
TGTGCCAACCATCTGCGGGGCTCCTACGAGCAGTACTTC
CANHLRGSYEQYF
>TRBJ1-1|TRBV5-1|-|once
TGCGCCAGCAGCTTGGTGACAGGAATGAACACTGAAGCTTTCTTT
CASSLVTGMNTEAFF
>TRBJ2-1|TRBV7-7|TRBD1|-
TGTGCTAGCAGCTCCGACAGGGGTAATGAGCAGTTCTTC
CASSSDRGNEQFF
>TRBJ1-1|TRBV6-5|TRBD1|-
TGTGCCAGCAGTTTCAGAGGACAGGGTAGGGCTGAAGCTTTCTTT
CASSFRGQGRAEAFF
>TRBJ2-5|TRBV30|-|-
TGTGCCTGGGGAGGACAGCAAGAGACCCAGTACTTC
CAWGGQQETQYF
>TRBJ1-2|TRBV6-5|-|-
TGTGCCAGCAGATCCACAGGCCCCTATGGCTACACCTTC
CASRSTGPYGYTF
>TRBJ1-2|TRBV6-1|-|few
TGTGCCAGCATGGATGGGAGCGACTATGGCTACACCTTC
CASMDGSDYGYTF
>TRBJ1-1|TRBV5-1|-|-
TGCGCCAGCAGCGGGCAGATGAACACTGAAGCTTTCTTT
CASSGQMNTEAFF
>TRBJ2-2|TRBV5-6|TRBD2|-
TGTGCCAGCAGCCTATTAGCGGGGGGCCCCACCGGGGAGCTGTTTTTT
CASSLLAGGPTGELFF
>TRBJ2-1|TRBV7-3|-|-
TGTGCCAGCAGCGTTATGGCAGGGTCCTACAATGAGCAGTTCTTC
CASSVMAGSYNEQFF
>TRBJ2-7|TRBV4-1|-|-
TGCGCCAGCAGCCAGACGGTAGCCTCCTACGAGCAGTACTTC
CASSQTVASYEQYF
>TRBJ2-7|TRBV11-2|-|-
TGTGCCAGCAGCTTAGAAGGGGCATCAGGTTGGGGTTTCGACGAGCAGTACTTC
CASSLEGASGWGFDEQYF
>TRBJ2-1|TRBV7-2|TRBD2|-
TGTGCCAGCAGCTCGTACACTAGCGGGGGGAACAATGAGCAGTTCTTC
CASSSYTSGGNNEQFF
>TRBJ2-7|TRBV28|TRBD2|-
TGTGCCAGCAGGGGACTAGCGGGGGTCTACGAGCAGTACTTC
CASRGLAGVYEQYF
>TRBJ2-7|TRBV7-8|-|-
TGTGCCAGCAGCTTAGTCGCGGGCTCCTACGAGCAGTACTTC
CASSLVAGSYEQYF
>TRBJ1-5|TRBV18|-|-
TGTGCCAGCTCACCCGAAACTAATCAGCCCCAGCATTTT
CASSPETNQPQHF
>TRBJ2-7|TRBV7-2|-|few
TGTGCCAGCAGCTTATTGAGAGGGAACTACGAGCAGTACTTC
CASSLLRGNYEQYF
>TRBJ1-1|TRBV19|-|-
TGTGCCAGTAAAAAGGAGTTGAAAGCTTTCTTT
CASKKELKAFF
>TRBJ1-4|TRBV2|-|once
TGTGCCAGCAGGTCAAATTCGGGGGGCGAAAAACTGTTTTTT
CASRSNSGGEKLFF
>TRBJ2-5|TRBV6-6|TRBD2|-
TGTGCCAGCACGCAAGCGGGGGGAACCACGGCCCAGTACTTC
CASTQAGGTTAQYF
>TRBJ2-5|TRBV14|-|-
TGTGCCAGCAGCCCCACTTTGTCTACCGGAGAGACCCAGTACTTC
CASSPTLSTGETQYF
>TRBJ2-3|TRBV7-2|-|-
TGTGCCAGCAGCCCACAGGGCTGGGGCACAGATACGCAGTATTTT
CASSPQGWGTDTQYF